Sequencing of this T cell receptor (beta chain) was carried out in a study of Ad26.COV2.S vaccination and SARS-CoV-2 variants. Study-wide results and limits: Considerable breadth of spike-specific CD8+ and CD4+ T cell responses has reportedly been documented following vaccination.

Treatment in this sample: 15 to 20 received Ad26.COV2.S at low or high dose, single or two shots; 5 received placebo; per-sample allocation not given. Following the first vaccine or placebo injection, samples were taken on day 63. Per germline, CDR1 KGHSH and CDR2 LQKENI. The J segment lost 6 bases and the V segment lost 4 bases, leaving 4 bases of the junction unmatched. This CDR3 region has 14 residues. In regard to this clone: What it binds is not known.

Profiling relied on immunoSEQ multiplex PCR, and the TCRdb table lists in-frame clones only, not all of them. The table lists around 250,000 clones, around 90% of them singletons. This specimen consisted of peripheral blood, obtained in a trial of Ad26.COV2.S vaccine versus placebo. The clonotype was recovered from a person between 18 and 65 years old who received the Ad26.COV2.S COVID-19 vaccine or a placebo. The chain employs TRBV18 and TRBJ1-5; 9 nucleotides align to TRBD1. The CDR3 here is CASSQGQGSQPQHF. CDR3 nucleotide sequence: TGTGCCAGCTCACAGGGACAGGGTAGTCAGCCCCAGCATTTT. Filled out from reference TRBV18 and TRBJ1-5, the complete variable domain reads NAGVMQNPRHLVRRRGQEARLRCSPMKGHSHVYWYRQLPEEGLKFMVYLQKENIIDESGMPKERFSAEFPKEGPSILRIQQVVRGDSAAYFCASSQGQGSQPQHFGDGTRLSIL.